This T cell receptor beta chain was sequenced for a study of beta chain features in type 1 diabetes. Trimming removed 0 bases at V and 3 bases at J, with 10 bases between. CDR3 length: 14 amino acids. Looked up from germline, CDR1 is SGDLS and CDR2 is YYNGEE. All of the isolated RNA was reverse transcribed, so expressed TCRB transcripts were sequenced. Generated by immunoSEQ multiplex PCR, the TCRdb table keeps only in-frame clones and is missing some. The data contain around 180,000 clones, 6% to 9% of them seen just once; the ten biggest clones take up 0.5%. By way of CD45RO/CCR7/CD25/CD127/CD95/CD27, the CD4+ regulatory, stem cell-like memory, central memory and naive cells were sorted. Purity of each sorted population was above 95%. General study results and limits: There were fewer insertions and more deletions at the VDJ junctions of type 1 diabetes patients. A moderate, significant TCRB CDR3 shortening appeared in type 1 diabetes across four CD4+ subsets.

This clone has just a few counts. Its matching antigen is unknown. This sequence joins TRBV9 and TRBJ2-7; D might be TRBD2 (6 bases). This receptor was identified in a man younger than 30 with type 1 diabetes. The sequenced sample was central memory CD4+ T cells from blood. CDR3 in DNA: TGTGCCAGCAGCGTAGCTGGGGGAGGCTACGAGCAGTACTTC. It encodes CASSVAGGGYEQYF.